This T cell receptor beta chain was identified during a study of blood T cell repertoires in COVID-19. Study at large: The analysed material was cDNA or gDNA that came from T cells, B-cell-depleted T cells, or PBMCs.

Authors' processing steps: Amplifying reference gene primers gave estimates of nucleated cell counts. TCRdb's copy holds only in-frame clones and misses some; the assay was immunoSEQ multiplex PCR. V and J calls and clone size are those listed in that table; D and trimming were worked out from the DNA. The sample has over 85,000 clones; roughly 90% are singletons. Trimming shortened V by 10 bases and J by 1 base, and 13 bases separated the two germline ends. This CDR3 comprises 13 residues. The J gene is TRBJ2-5, the V gene TRBV12-3 or TRBV12-4, with D perhaps matching TRBD2 (6 bases). The receptor was isolated from a male donor with acute or convalescent COVID-19. Sequences were obtained from peripheral blood. For the CDR3, the DNA is TGTGCCACTGGGGCGGGACTCCAAGAGACCCAGTACTTC. Encoded protein: CATGAGLQETQYF.